This T cell receptor (beta chain) derives from a study of cytomegalovirus exposure and HLA in healthy donors. Overall study findings and caveats: Several of the most significant clusters appeared, in a later analysis, to be linked to common viral pathogens. Reports state that TCR beta sequences accurately predicted most subjects' HLA-A and HLA-B alleles.

The donors comprised healthy bone marrow donors. The CDR3 loop spans 16 amino acids. Germline V CDR1 and CDR2: SGHRS, YFSETQ. Trimming cost V 4 bases and J 7 bases; bases outside gene matches: 13. Use of 60 Vbeta and 13 Jbeta primers characterized the PCR. Generated by immunoSEQ multiplex PCR, the TCRdb table keeps only in-frame clones and is missing some. Listed are about 140,000 clones; approximately 2.6% falls within the top ten. In the case of this clone: Its antigen remains unidentified.

Sequenced sample: PBMCs. The TCR was taken from a man between 40 and 49 years old in good health and CMV-seronegative. The V and J genes are TRBV5-1 and TRBJ1-4; 7 bases match TRBD1. The CDR3 region is CASSHRQGWGVEKLFF. The CDR3 DNA follows: TGCGCCAGCAGCCACCGACAGGGCTGGGGAGTTGAAAAACTGTTTTTT.